There are many counts of the clone carrying this TCR beta chain. Its matching antigen is unknown. This specimen comes from a study of human T cells and chemical hapten exposure. Study as a whole: Variation in per-sample TCR yields came mainly from small pooled library volume differences. Study-wide findings and caveats: High-frequency TCRs, those above 1 in 1000, stayed the same after DPC sensitization.

Unique molecular identifiers were attached to individual cDNA molecules during library preparation. Original analysis: Ranging from roughly 20,000 to 690,600, TCR counts per sample had a median value of around 90,000. TCRdb fed the 5' RACE reads into MiXCR, producing one record per CDR3 protein. For this entry, the V and J calls and clone size follow TCRdb and not the study's own pipeline. The data hold approximately 150,000 distinct CDR3 sequences, with about 4% observed a single time. It was from unfractionated whole blood that total RNA was extracted. Germline loops: CDR1 SGHNT, CDR2 YYREEE (reference sequence). The CDR3 consists of 14 residues. Trimming stripped 0 bases from V and 6 bases from J, with 13 bases between.

The V and J genes are TRBV5-4 and TRBJ2-7; D not resolved. This TCR was sampled from a female donor in good health. The CDR3: CASSLVGRTGEQYF. In DNA, the CDR3 is TGTGCCAGCAGCTTGGTTGGCAGGACGGGCGAGCAGTACTTC.